The 19 T cell receptor beta chains given below trace back to one sample, sequenced in a study of T-cell memory formation after mild COVID-19 (dated by TCRdb to the early 2020s). Library preparation employed 5' RACE. This sample was sequenced with an Illumina NovaSeq 6000. The raw public data were reprocessed by TCRdb itself: fastp quality trimming at Q25, MiXCR clonotype calling, in-frame beta chains only. Each entry merges the rows of one CDR3 protein and shows their most common DNA and genes. The sample table shows about 400,000 distinct CDR3 sequences, and 23% are seen once. Roughly 13% of the sample is held by the ten biggest clonotypes. Sequenced material: PBMCs or a T cell subset sorted from them (not recorded which). These receptors came from an adult woman who had mild COVID-19 (a few samples of this study predate the infection). The sample titles of this study are shuffled in the database, so cell type and time point are left out; the donor was told from shared clones.

This clonotype was observed a handful of times. This rearrangement joins TRBV24-1 to TRBJ2-3; weak D call: TRBD1 (5 bases). V lost 3 bases, J lost 2 bases, and 11 bases lay in between. CDR3 length equals 15 residues. CDR1 is KGHDR, CDR2 SFDVKD, per germline. Here the CDR3 DNA reads TGTGCCACCAGTGATAACCAGGGATACACAGATACGCAGTATTTT. Amino acid sequence: CATSDNQGYTDTQYF.

This clonotype was seen only a few times. V gene TRBV4-2 combines with J gene TRBJ2-7, with 11 bases identical to TRBD2. The CDR3 sequence is 16 residues long. Germline CDR1 reads LGHNA; CDR2 reads YNFKEQ. After removal of 3 bases from V and 3 bases from J, the junction contained 7 bases not matched to a gene. The CDR3 protein is CASSHLLAGGSYEQYF. CDR3 bases: TGTGCCAGCAGCCATCTTCTAGCGGGGGGAAGCTACGAGCAGTACTTC.

This clonotype was recorded a few times. The rearrangement links TRBV15 to TRBJ2-7; TRBD2 aligns across 8 bases. V gave up 8 bases and J gave up 6 bases; unmatched junction bases: 9. Germline assignment: CDR1 LNHNV and CDR2 YYDKDF (reference sequence). The CDR3 loop spans 13 amino acids. The CDR3 reads CATSPQAGAEQYF. In DNA, the CDR3 is TGTGCCACCTCCCCCCAAGCGGGAGCCGAGCAGTACTTC.

This clonotype came up a few times. The chain carries TRBV4-1 and TRBJ1-2, with TRBD1 matching over 10 bases. The germline gives CDR1 MGHRA, CDR2 YSYEKL. Trimming took 4 bases from V and 6 from J; bases not matched to a gene: 11. This CDR3 is built from 16 residues. The CDR3 region is CASSPRQGATRDGYTF. The CDR3, as DNA: TGCGCCAGCAGCCCCAGACAGGGGGCAACTCGTGATGGCTACACCTTC.

The chain combines TRBV5-1 with TRBJ2-7, with 7 bases aligning to TRBD1. After removal of 4 bases from V and 3 bases from J, the junction contained 10 bases not matched to a gene. CDR3 length: 15 amino acids. The germline V gene has CDR1 SGHRS and CDR2 YFSETQ. The CDR3 nucleotides read TGCGCCAGCAGCGGGTGGGGGACAGACGACTACGAGCAGTACTTC. Its translation: CASSGWGTDDYEQYF.

A few counts support this clonotype. The chain combines TRBV7-2 with TRBJ2-7, with D maybe TRBD1 (5 bases). The CDR3 sequence is 16 residues long. The germline V gene has CDR1 SGHTA and CDR2 FQGNSA. The germline V and J ends were trimmed by 5 bases and 0 bases, with 17 bases remaining between them. The CDR3: CASSHRQGRSSYEQYF. CDR3 in DNA: TGTGCCAGCAGCCATCGCCAGGGAAGGAGCTCCTACGAGCAGTACTTC.

For the CDR3, the DNA is TGTGCCAGCAGTTACTCGGGACGGGTCTCCTACGAGCAGTACTTC. Its translation is CASSYSGRVSYEQYF. The chain combines TRBV6-2 or TRBV6-3 with TRBJ2-7, with D perhaps TRBD1 or TRBD2 (5 bases each). Germline assignment: CDR1 MNHEY and CDR2 SVGEGT. This CDR3 comprises 15 residues. V was pared by 0 bases and J by 0 bases, with 9 bases between.

This clonotype has just a few counts. This sequence joins TRBV12-3 or TRBV12-4 and TRBJ2-1; D is possibly TRBD2 (6 bases). Trimming shortened V by 6 bases and J by 4 bases, and 19 bases separated the two germline ends. The CDR3 runs to 16 residues. CDR3 region: CASSDGGGTYYNEQFF. DNA for the CDR3: TGTGCCAGCAGCGACGGTGGGGGGACTTATTACAATGAGCAGTTCTTC.

The chain recombines TRBV10-3 with TRBJ2-5, with 13 bases fitting TRBD2. Germline V gene sequence: CDR1 ENHRY, CDR2 SYGVKD. Germline trimming cut 0 bases from V and 5 bases from J; bases unmatched to any gene: 3. The CDR3 totals 16 residues. The CDR3 nucleotides read TGTGCCATCAGTGAGTCCGGACTAGCGGGAGAGGAGACCCAGTACTTC. It yields the protein CAISESGLAGEETQYF.

This clonotype occurred a few times. The rearrangement uses TRBV4-1 and TRBJ2-5; the match to TRBD2 covers 7 bases. Germline CDR1 MGHRA, CDR2 YSYEKL. The CDR3 extends over 16 amino acids. J lost 1 base, V lost 3 bases, and 8 bases had no gene match. The CDR3, as DNA: TGCGCCAGCAGCCAGGCCCTGACTAGCTTCCAAGAGACCCAGTACTTC. This translates into CASSQALTSFQETQYF.

This clonotype came up many times. The rearrangement links TRBV6-5 to TRBJ2-7, with D tentatively TRBD1 (6 bases). This CDR3 spans 15 amino acids. The germline gives CDR1 MNHEY, CDR2 SVGAGI. Trimming cost V 4 bases and J 2 bases, with 15 bases left between them. CDR3 in DNA: TGTGCCAGCAGTTCCGACCCGACAGGAGCCTACGAGCAGTACTTC. This translates into CASSSDPTGAYEQYF.

The V and J genes are TRBV29-1 and TRBJ2-3; TRBD1 is a possible D gene (6 bases). The CDR3 extends over 11 amino acids. V lost 6 bases and J 6 bases, leaving 10 bases between the germline ends. The V gene's germline CDR1 is SQVTM and CDR2 ANQGSEA. CDR3 sequence (DNA): TGCAGCGTGCACAGGGTGGATACGCAGTATTTT. Its translation is CSVHRVDTQYF.

In this sample, this clonotype turned up a few times. For the CDR3, the DNA is TGCAGTGCTGTAGCCCGGGACGGAGAGCAGTACTTC. Translated: CSAVARDGEQYF. The J gene is TRBJ2-7, the V gene TRBV20-1; D might be TRBD1 or TRBD2, each matching 5 bases. Trimming removed 5 bases at V and 7 bases at J, with 15 bases between. The CDR3 consists of 12 residues. Looked up from germline, CDR1 is DFQATT and CDR2 is SNEGSKA (reference sequence).

This chain joins TRBV7-8 and TRBJ2-7, with 8 bases lining up with TRBD1. Germline V gene lookup returns CDR1 SGHVS and CDR2 FQNEAQ. V shed 5 bases and J 2 bases; nucleotides not matched to a gene: 2. CDR3 length equals 13 residues. The DNA of the CDR3 is TGTGCCAGCAGCAAGGACAGGGCCTACGAGCAGTACTTC. The encoded protein is CASSKDRAYEQYF.

The chain couples TRBV5-5 to TRBJ2-3, with D possibly being TRBD1 (6 bases). Trimming left V 4 bases short and J 4 bases short, with 13 bases between. Germline assignment: CDR1 SGHKS and CDR2 YYEKEE (reference sequence). This CDR3 contains 14 residues. DNA of the CDR3: TGTGCCAGCAGCCTTACAGGGTCAGCAGATACGCAGTATTTT. It specifies CASSLTGSADTQYF.

This clonotype was detected a few times. V usage is TRBV7-9 and J usage is TRBJ2-5, with D unresolved. Germline CDR1 SEHNR, CDR2 FQNEAQ (reference sequence). The V gene lost 4 bases and the J gene lost 5 bases, with 11 bases spanning the gap. The CDR3 length is 13 residues. CDR3 amino acids: CASSSRMEETQYF. The CDR3 DNA is TGTGCCAGCAGCTCTCGGATGGAGGAGACCCAGTACTTC.

V and J are TRBV21-1 and TRBJ1-1; whether TRBD1, the table's D call, matches the DNA was not checked. TRBV21-1 counts as a pseudogene. The CDR3 length is 15 residues. The CDR3 coding sequence is TGTGCCAGCAGCAAAGTACCGGGGGTGAACACTGAAGCTTTCTTT. As protein: CASSKVPGVNTEAFF.

In its sample, this clonotype was seen a few times. As DNA, the CDR3 is TGTGCCAGCAGCTGGGGACGGACGAACACTGAAGCTTTCTTT. Protein sequence: CASSWGRTNTEAFF. The chain links TRBV7-9 to TRBJ1-1; possible D gene TRBD1, 5 bases. The CDR3 totals 14 residues. V lost 4 bases, J lost 1 base, and 10 bases lay in between. Germline V lookup: CDR1 SEHNR, CDR2 FQNEAQ (reference sequence).

The V call is TRBV5-1, the J call TRBJ2-2; D call uncertain. Trimming stripped 4 bases from V and 6 bases from J, with 13 bases between. Germline V lookup: CDR1 SGHRS, CDR2 YFSETQ. The CDR3 has 14 residues. The DNA for the CDR3 is TGCGCCAGCAGCCCCTCGCCCAGCCCCGGGGAGCTGTTTTTT. Translating it yields CASSPSPSPGELFF.